This TCR beta chain derives from a study of blood T cell repertoires in COVID-19. Study information: Italy, Spain and the United States were the sources of the convalescent and acute COVID-19 samples.

Assay: immunoSEQ multiplex PCR; the TCRdb copy retains only in-frame clones and omits some. In the table there are 150,000 to 200,000 clones, roughly 89% of which are singletons. This CDR3 is built from 16 residues. V lost 1 base and J 1 base, leaving 13 bases between the germline ends. From germline, CDR1 is LNHNV and CDR2 YYDKDF (reference sequence). The chain recombines TRBV15 with TRBJ1-1; TRBD1 is a possible D gene (5 bases). This receptor was obtained from a human donor in a cohort sampled during active COVID-19. The sequenced sample consisted of peripheral blood. The CDR3 sequence is CATSRGPDQGNTEAFF. The CDR3 bases are TGTGCCACCAGCAGAGGGCCAGACCAGGGGAACACTGAAGCTTTCTTT.